Listed below are T cell receptor beta chains from one sample, sequenced in a study of T cell responses to AZD1222 COVID-19 vaccine. TCRdb's copy holds only in-frame clones and misses some; the assay was immunoSEQ multiplex PCR. The repertoire includes about 120,000 clones, 90% of them detected once, and 4% to 5% sits in the top ten. The sequencing used peripheral blood, collected 28 days after the second dose of the MenACWY control vaccine. The origin of the receptors is an adult who received the MenACWY meningococcal vaccine as a control. Both conserved end residues are part of each CDR3. Fields, in order: D gene, CDR3 length, V gene, J gene, clone size, CDR3 protein, CDR3 DNA. A D gene is named only where the DNA matches it firmly. Where a row states a size, it is once, few, many or the class of an expanded clone; other rows omit it.

D gene: -; CDR3 length: 15; V gene: TRBV19; J gene: TRBJ1-1; clone size: few; CDR3 protein: CASTRTATENTEAFF; CDR3 DNA: TGTGCCAGTACCAGGACGGCTACAGAGAACACTGAAGCTTTCTTT
D gene: TRBD1; CDR3 length: 15; V gene: TRBV7-2; J gene: TRBJ1-6; clone size: -; CDR3 protein: CASSLTGDGDSPLHF; CDR3 DNA: TGTGCCAGCAGCCTAACAGGGGATGGGGATTCACCCCTCCACTTT
D gene: -; CDR3 length: 12; V gene: TRBV7-9; J gene: TRBJ2-5; clone size: -; CDR3 protein: CASRRGQETQYF; CDR3 DNA: TGTGCCAGCAGACGGGGCCAAGAGACCCAGTACTTC
D gene: TRBD2; CDR3 length: 19; V gene: TRBV2; J gene: TRBJ2-5; clone size: -; CDR3 protein: CASKGGLGRLAGGEETQYF; CDR3 DNA: TGTGCCAGCAAAGGGGGCCTTGGGAGACTAGCGGGAGGGGAAGAGACCCAGTACTTC
D gene: TRBD1; CDR3 length: 15; V gene: TRBV7-9; J gene: TRBJ1-6; clone size: -; CDR3 protein: CASSVASGGNSPLHF; CDR3 DNA: TGTGCCAGCAGCGTCGCCTCAGGGGGCAATTCACCCCTCCACTTT
D gene: TRBD2; CDR3 length: 14; V gene: TRBV4-2; J gene: TRBJ2-3; clone size: -; CDR3 protein: CASSPAGGPDTQYF; CDR3 DNA: TGTGCCAGCAGTCCGGCGGGGGGGCCGGATACGCAGTATTTT
D gene: TRBD2; CDR3 length: 14; V gene: TRBV7-9; J gene: TRBJ2-1; clone size: -; CDR3 protein: CASSLSGTVNEQFF; CDR3 DNA: TGTGCCAGCAGCTTAAGCGGGACTGTCAATGAGCAGTTCTTC
D gene: TRBD1; CDR3 length: 14; V gene: TRBV7-9; J gene: TRBJ1-2; clone size: -; CDR3 protein: CASSATGATYGYTF; CDR3 DNA: TGTGCCAGCAGCGCAACAGGGGCCACCTATGGCTACACCTTC
D gene: TRBD1; CDR3 length: 15; V gene: TRBV9; J gene: TRBJ1-4; clone size: -; CDR3 protein: CASSPRDRGAEKLFF; CDR3 DNA: TGTGCCAGCAGCCCCAGGGACAGGGGTGCTGAAAAACTGTTTTTT
D gene: -; CDR3 length: 18; V gene: TRBV6-1; J gene: TRBJ2-1; clone size: -; CDR3 protein: CASSETLQATSSYNEQFF; CDR3 DNA: TGTGCCAGCAGTGAAACGTTACAGGCGACCAGCTCCTACAATGAGCAGTTCTTC
D gene: -; CDR3 length: 16; V gene: TRBV4-2; J gene: TRBJ2-1; clone size: few; CDR3 protein: CASSQHQAEGINEQFF; CDR3 DNA: TGTGCCAGCAGCCAACACCAAGCTGAGGGGATCAATGAGCAGTTCTTC